This is a list of T cell receptor beta chains from one sample in a study of blood T cells in healthy people across ages. TCRdb reprocessed the 5' RACE reads with MiXCR, giving one entry per CDR3 protein. The repertoire includes about 640,000 distinct CDR3 sequences, around 54% of them detected once, and 30% to 40% sits in the top ten. The sequencing input was blood. All receptors come from a man aged 55 to 70 in good health. The CDR3 runs from the conserved cysteine through the conserved F or W. The order of the fields is J gene, clone size, V gene, CDR3 protein. Only some rows state a clone size, as once, few, many or a class for expanded clones.

TRBJ2-3	-	TRBV29-1	CSVVVAGGPTDTQYF
TRBJ2-2	-	TRBV11-3	CASSLGQSAGELFF
TRBJ2-5	-	TRBV4-1	CASSQWEWRGQETQYF
TRBJ1-2	once	TRBV24-1	CATSEPGTNYGYTF
TRBJ2-5	many	TRBV27	CASSPGGGTQYF
TRBJ2-6	-	TRBV27	CASSLFSGGYSGANVLTF
TRBJ2-6	-	TRBV5-1	CASSLDEGTSSGANVLTF
TRBJ1-5	-	TRBV5-1	CASRTDSNQPQHF
-	-	TRBV15	CATSRDRGTGFSEQYF
TRBJ1-2	-	TRBV29-1	CSVEQGGFDGYTF
TRBJ1-4	-	TRBV6-1	CASSDLGARRFF
TRBJ2-1	few	TRBV5-1	CASSRREDEQFF
TRBJ1-1	-	TRBV29-1	CSVVEGGEAFF
TRBJ1-5	-	TRBV19	CASSNGPGRSNQLQHF
TRBJ2-3	-	TRBV6-2/TRBV6-3	CASSRRIFTDTQYF
TRBJ1-2	-	TRBV28	CASSPPDRVPTNYGYTF
TRBJ1-1	-	TRBV6-5	CASSYGLGGRTFF
TRBJ1-2	-	TRBV6-6	CASSLRRGESHYGYTF
TRBJ1-6	-	TRBV2	CASSDPPFGQGDSPLHF
TRBJ2-5	-	TRBV6-1	CASSEVGTFQETQYF
TRBJ2-7	few	TRBV3-1	CASSRGAPAPYEQYF
TRBJ2-5	many	TRBV10-3	CAISGGQAAKETQYF
TRBJ2-1	-	TRBV21-1	CASEGGRAGYNEQFF
TRBJ2-7	few	TRBV10-2	CASSRGDGYYEQYF
TRBJ2-4	-	TRBV2	CASSEVVGEQYF
TRBJ2-7	few	TRBV3-1	CASSQEPDRGANEQYF
TRBJ2-3	-	TRBV28	CATRGSPDTQYF
-	-	TRBV5-1	CASRTSGGNWETQYF
TRBJ1-4	-	TRBV5-1	CASSLARRDDEKLFF
TRBJ1-1	-	TRBV28	CASSLGGTRDTEAFF
TRBJ2-7	-	TRBV5-1	CASSLRTGKAYEQYF
TRBJ1-5	few	TRBV20-1	CSATLGQGRGQPQHF
TRBJ2-7	-	TRBV6-2/TRBV6-3	CASSSRGCDYNEQYF
TRBJ1-2	few	TRBV2	CASSEALWDIYGYTF
TRBJ1-4	-	TRBV28	CASSPPGTPNEKLFF
TRBJ2-1	-	TRBV7-2	CASGPRDFTYNEQFF
TRBJ2-1	once	TRBV29-1	CSVTTDLQETQFF
TRBJ2-1	-	TRBV3-1	CASRGLGYEQFF
TRBJ2-7	-	TRBV6-1	CASDSVGQSYEQYF
TRBJ2-3	-	TRBV3-1	CASSQGFVAPDTQYF
TRBJ1-6	-	TRBV5-4	CASSLEPRDSPLHF
TRBJ2-5	-	TRBV18	CASSGGAGQETQYF
TRBJ1-1	-	TRBV20-1	CSARIYSNTEAFF
TRBJ2-6	few	TRBV5-1	CASSFNGGANTGANVLTF
TRBJ2-2	-	TRBV5-1	CASSLGGAGGTGELFF
TRBJ1-2	few	TRBV12-3/TRBV12-4	CASTTPGANYGYTF
TRBJ2-1	-	TRBV6-1	CASKDRGSYNEQFF
TRBJ1-1	few	TRBV20-1	CTAQGPVRDTEAFF